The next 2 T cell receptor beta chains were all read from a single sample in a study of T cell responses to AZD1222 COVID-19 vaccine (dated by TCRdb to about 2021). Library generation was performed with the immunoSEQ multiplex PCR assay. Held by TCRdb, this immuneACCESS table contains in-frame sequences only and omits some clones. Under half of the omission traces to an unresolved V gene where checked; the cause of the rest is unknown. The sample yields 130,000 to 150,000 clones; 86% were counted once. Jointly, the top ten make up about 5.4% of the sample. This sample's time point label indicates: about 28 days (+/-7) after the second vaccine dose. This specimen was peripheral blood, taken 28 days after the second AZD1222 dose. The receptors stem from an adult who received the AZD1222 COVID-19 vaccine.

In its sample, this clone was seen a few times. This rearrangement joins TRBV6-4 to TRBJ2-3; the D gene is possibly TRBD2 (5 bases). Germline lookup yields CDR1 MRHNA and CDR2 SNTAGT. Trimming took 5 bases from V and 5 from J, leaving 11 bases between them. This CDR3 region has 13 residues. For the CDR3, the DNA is TGTGCCAGCAGTCAGGAGGAAGAAGATACGCAGTATTTT. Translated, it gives CASSQEEEDTQYF.

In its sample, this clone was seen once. CDR3 sequence (DNA): TGTGCCAGCAGTTTAGGGGCAGGGGTAGGCTCCTACGAGCAGTACTTC. Its translation: CASSLGAGVGSYEQYF. This chain links TRBV27 with TRBJ2-7; weak D call: TRBD1 (6 bases). Looked up from germline, CDR1 is MNHEY and CDR2 is SMNVEV (reference sequence). The CDR3 loop spans 16 amino acids. Between the trimmed V and J ends, which lost 2 bases and 0 bases, there was a span of 14 bases.